This TCR beta chain was observed in a study of blood T cell repertoires in COVID-19. Looking at the study overall: Acute and convalescent COVID-19 samples came from the United States, Italy and Spain.

The J segment lost 2 bases and the V segment lost 4 bases, leaving 5 bases of the junction unmatched. This CDR3 spans 15 amino acids. Germline CDR1 and CDR2: SGHTS and YDEGEE. The authors' processing: Counts of nucleated cells, estimated from reference gene primer amplification, were obtained. Repertoires were generated with immunoSEQ multiplex PCR, while TCRdb's copy carries only in-frame clones and drops some. V, J and clone size were drawn from that table, and D and trimming were deduced from the DNA. This sample has roughly 130,000 clones, with roughly 90% found just once. This TCR was recovered from a man aged 45 to 65 with active COVID-19. Sequences were obtained from peripheral blood. The J gene is TRBJ1-5, the V gene TRBV5-8; TRBD1 aligns across 8 bases. Here the CDR3 reads CASSRTGLGNQPQHF. CDR3 in DNA: TGTGCCAGCAGCCGGACAGGGCTCGGCAATCAGCCCCAGCATTTT.